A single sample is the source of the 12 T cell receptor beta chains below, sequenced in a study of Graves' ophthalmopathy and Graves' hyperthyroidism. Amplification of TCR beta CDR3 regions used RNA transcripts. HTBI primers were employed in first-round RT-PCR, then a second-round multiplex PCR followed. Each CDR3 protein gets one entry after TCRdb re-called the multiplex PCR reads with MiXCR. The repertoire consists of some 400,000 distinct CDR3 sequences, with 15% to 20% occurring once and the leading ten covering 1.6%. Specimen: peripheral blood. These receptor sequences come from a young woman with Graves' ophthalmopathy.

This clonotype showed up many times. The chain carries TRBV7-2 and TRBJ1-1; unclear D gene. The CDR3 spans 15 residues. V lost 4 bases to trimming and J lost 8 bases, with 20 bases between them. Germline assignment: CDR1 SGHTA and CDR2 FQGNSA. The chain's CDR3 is CASSSTQRAAAEAFF. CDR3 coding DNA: TGTGCCAGCAGCTCGACTCAGAGGGCAGCTGCGGAAGCTTTCTTT.

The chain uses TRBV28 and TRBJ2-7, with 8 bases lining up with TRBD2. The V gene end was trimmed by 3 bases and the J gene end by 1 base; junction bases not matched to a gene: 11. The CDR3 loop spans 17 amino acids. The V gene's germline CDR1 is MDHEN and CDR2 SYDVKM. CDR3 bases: TGTGCCAGCAGTTTTGGCAACTTAGCGGGAACGTCCTACGAGCAGTACTTC. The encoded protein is CASSFGNLAGTSYEQYF.

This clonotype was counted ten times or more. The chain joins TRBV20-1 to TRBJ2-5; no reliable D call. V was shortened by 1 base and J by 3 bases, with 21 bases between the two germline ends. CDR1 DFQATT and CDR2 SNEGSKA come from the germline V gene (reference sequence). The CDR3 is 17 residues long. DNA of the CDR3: TGCAGTGCTAGAGGGAGTTTTTGGGCCAAGACGAAAGAGACCCAGTACTTC. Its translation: CSARGSFWAKTKETQYF.

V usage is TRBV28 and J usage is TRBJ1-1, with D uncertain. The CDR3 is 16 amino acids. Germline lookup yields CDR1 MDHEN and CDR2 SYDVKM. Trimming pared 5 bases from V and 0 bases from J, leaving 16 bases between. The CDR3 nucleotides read TGTGCCAGCAGTCCACCGATACTGACTATGAACACTGAAGCTTTCTTT. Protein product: CASSPPILTMNTEAFF.

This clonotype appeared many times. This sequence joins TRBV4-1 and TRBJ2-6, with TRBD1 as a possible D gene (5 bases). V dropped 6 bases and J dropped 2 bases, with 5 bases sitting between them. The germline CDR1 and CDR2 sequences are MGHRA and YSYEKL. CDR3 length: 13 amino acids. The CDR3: CASRGPGANVLTF. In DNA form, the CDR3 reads TGCGCCAGCAGGGGGCCTGGGGCCAACGTCCTGACTTTC.

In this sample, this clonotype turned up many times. The chain's CDR3 is CASIAGNTEAFF. The CDR3 DNA reads TGTGCCAGCATTGCAGGGAACACTGAAGCTTTCTTT. The genes are TRBV27 and TRBJ1-1; D uncertain. The CDR3 has 12 amino acids. Germline values: CDR1 MNHEY, CDR2 SMNVEV (reference sequence). Trimming shortened V by 7 bases and J by 1 base, and 7 bases separated the two germline ends.

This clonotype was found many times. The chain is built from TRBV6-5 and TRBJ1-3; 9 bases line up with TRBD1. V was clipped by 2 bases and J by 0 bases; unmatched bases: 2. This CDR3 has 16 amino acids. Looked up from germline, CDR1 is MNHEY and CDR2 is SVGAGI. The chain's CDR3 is CASSYGQGNSGNTIYF. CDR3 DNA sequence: TGTGCCAGCAGTTACGGACAGGGGAACTCTGGAAACACCATATATTTT.

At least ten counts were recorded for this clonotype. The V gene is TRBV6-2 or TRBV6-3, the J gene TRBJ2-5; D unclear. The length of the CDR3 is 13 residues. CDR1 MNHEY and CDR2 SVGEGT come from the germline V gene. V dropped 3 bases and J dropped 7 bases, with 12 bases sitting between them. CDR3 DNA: TGTGCCAGCAGTTATCCCCCCCCGGGGACCCAGTACTTC. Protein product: CASSYPPPGTQYF.

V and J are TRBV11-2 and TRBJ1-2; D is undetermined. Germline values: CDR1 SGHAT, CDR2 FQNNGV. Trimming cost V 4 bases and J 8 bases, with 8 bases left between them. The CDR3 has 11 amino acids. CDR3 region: CASSSLGGYTF. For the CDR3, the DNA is TGTGCCAGCAGCTCTCTCGGGGGCTACACCTTC.

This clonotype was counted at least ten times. CDR3 DNA sequence: TGCAGTGCTCCCGAGAAGAGCCCGGTAAGCGAGCAGTACTTC. It codes for CSAPEKSPVSEQYF. The J gene is TRBJ2-7, the V gene TRBV20-1; D ambiguous. V lost 5 bases and J lost 6, with 20 bases in between. From germline, CDR1 is DFQATT and CDR2 SNEGSKA (reference sequence). The CDR3 has 14 residues.

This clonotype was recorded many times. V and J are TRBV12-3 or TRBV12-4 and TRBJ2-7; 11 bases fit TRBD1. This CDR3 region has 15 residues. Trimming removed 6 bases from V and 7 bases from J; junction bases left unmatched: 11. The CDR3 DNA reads TGTGCCAGCAGCTTTGGACAGGGGGCGAGTTGGGAGCAGTACTTC. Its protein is CASSFGQGASWEQYF.

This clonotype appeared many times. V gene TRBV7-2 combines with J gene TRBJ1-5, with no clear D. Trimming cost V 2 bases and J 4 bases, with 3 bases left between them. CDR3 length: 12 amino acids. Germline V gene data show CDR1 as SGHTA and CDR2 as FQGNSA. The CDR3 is CASSLPNQPQHF. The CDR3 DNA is TGTGCCAGCAGCTTACCTAATCAGCCCCAGCATTTT. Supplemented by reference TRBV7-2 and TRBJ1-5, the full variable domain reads GAGVSQSPSNKVTEKGKDVELRCDPISGHTALYWYRQSLGQGLEFLIYFQGNSAPDKSGLPSDRFSAERTGGSVSTLTIQRTQQEDSAVYLCASSLPNQPQHFGDGTRLSIL.